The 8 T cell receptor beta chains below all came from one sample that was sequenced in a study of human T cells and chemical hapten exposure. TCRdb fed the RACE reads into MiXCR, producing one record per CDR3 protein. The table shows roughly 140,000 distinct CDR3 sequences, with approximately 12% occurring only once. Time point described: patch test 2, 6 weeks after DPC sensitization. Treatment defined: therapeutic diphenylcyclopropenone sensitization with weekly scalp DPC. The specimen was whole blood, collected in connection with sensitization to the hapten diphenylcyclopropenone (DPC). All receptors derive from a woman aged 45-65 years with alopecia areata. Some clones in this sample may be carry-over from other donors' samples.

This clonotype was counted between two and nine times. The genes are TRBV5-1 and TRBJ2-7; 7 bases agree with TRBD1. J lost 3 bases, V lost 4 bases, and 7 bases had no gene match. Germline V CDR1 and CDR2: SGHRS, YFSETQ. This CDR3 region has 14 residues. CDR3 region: CASSPGGRGYEQYF. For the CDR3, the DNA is TGCGCCAGCAGCCCAGGGGGTAGAGGCTACGAGCAGTACTTC.

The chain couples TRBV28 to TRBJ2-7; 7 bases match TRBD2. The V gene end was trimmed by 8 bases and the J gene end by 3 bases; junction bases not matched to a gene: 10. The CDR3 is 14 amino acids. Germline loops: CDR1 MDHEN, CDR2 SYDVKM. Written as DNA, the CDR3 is TGTGCCAGCGCCGACGGGAGGACTTTCTACGAGCAGTACTTC. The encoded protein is CASADGRTFYEQYF.

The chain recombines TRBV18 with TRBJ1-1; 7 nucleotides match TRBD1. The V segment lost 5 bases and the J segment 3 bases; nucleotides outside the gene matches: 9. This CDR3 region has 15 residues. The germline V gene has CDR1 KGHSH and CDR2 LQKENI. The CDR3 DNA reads TGTGCCAGCTCAGCGGGACAGATACGCGACACTGAAGCTTTCTTT. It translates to CASSAGQIRDTEAFF.

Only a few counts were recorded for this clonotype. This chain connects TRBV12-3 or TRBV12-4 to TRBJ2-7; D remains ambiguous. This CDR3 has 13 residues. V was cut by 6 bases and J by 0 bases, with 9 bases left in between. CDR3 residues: CASRYGVSYEQYF. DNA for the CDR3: TGTGCCAGCAGGTACGGCGTCTCCTACGAGCAGTACTTC.

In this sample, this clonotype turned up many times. The CDR3 bases are TGTGCCAGCAGTTTCTTGGCAGCAGGCACGCAGTATTTT. This codes for CASSFLAAGTQYF. V and J are TRBV12-3 or TRBV12-4 and TRBJ2-3, with D unresolved. The CDR3 runs to 13 residues. Trimming left V 3 bases short and J 9 bases short, with 13 bases between.

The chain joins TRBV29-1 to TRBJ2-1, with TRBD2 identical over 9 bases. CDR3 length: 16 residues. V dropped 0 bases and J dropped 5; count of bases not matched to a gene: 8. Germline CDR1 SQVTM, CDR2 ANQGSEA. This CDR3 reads CSVEDPWAGGNNEQFF. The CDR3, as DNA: TGCAGCGTTGAAGATCCGTGGGCGGGAGGGAACAATGAGCAGTTCTTC.

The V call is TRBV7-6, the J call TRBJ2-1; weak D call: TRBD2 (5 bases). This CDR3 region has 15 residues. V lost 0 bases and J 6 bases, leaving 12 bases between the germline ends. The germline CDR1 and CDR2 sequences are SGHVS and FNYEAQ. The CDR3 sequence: CASSLAGGNRNEQFF. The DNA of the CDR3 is TGTGCCAGCAGCTTAGCAGGAGGTAATCGCAATGAGCAGTTCTTC.

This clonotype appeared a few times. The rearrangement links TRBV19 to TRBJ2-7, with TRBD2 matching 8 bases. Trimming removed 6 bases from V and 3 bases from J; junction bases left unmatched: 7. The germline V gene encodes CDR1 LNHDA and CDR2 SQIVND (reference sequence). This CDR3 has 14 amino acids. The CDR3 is CASSDRGGHYEQYF. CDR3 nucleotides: TGTGCCAGTAGCGATCGGGGGGGACACTACGAGCAGTACTTC. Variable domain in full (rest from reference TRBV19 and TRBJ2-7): DGGITQSPKYLFRKEGQNVTLSCEQNLNHDAMYWYRQDPGQGLRLIYYSQIVNDFQKGDIAEGYSVSREKKESFPLTVTSAQKNPTAFYLCASSDRGGHYEQYFGPGTRLTVT.